The present T cell receptor (beta chain) was sequenced within a study of blood T cell repertoires in COVID-19 (dated by TCRdb to 2018 to 2020). Some background on the complete study: Samples covering the acute and convalescent phases of COVID-19 were provided by collaborators in the United States, Italy and Spain. The prospective study material was composed of cDNA or gDNA derived from T cells, B-cell-depleted T cells, or PBMCs. Subjects who had been exposed to COVID-19, were actively infected with it, or had recovered from it provided the deeply sampled blood TCRbeta repertoires that made up the dataset. The repertoires were released in a freely available public database meant as a resource for research on the immune response to SARS-CoV-2. Samples were obtained from the ongoing ImmuneRACE study (first 160 participants) and from about 1,300 subjects provided by 6 global collaborators. Sample metadata almost always included a de-identified subject ID, COVID-19 status, age in years and sex. Where available, HLA class I and class II types were taken from metadata supplied by the sample provider and were not determined by assay-based typing. Overall study outcomes, separate from this receptor: The quantity of clinical and demographic metadata differed by source and by participant and was supplied without curation.

This clone showed up just a few times. Its antigen is unknown. Nothing much larger sits one base from this clone, and base qualities are not available. TCRbeta CDR3 regions were amplified from genomic DNA using the immunoSEQ Assay, a bias-controlled multiplex PCR. In the paper's pipeline: The number of nucleated cells in each sample was estimated from the amplification of reference gene primers within the assay. To quantify the absolute abundance of each unique TCRbeta CDR3 rearrangement, sequence reads were collapsed and filtered. For each sample, productive Simpson clonality was calculated as the square root of Simpson's diversity index across productive rearrangements. Held by TCRdb, this immuneACCESS table contains in-frame sequences only and omits some clones. Under half of the omission traces to an unresolved V gene where checked; the cause of the rest is unknown. That table supplies the V and J calls and clone size; D and trimming were determined from the DNA. The table for this sample lists around 430,000 clones; approximately 88% of them were counted only once. Jointly, the top ten make up 10% to 15% of the sample.

The CDR3, from cysteine to phenylalanine, totals 15 residues. The retained sequence is limited to the CDR3, 45 bases, with the frame set at the first base. The germline V gene specifies SGHRS as CDR1 and YFSETQ as CDR2. The germline V and J ends show losses of 4 bases and 4 bases respectively, and no gene match explains 8 bases of the junction. One collaborating source in Seattle enrolled patients during active infection and followed them longitudinally through the course of disease. Whole blood was collected in K2EDTA tubes by collaborating institutions according to the institutions' own protocols. Collaborator samples were shipped for TCRbeta analysis as frozen whole blood, isolated PBMCs, or DNA extracted from either sample type.

This sequence uses TRBV5-1 and TRBJ1-3, and TRBD1 matches 7 of the central bases. Material: peripheral blood. This TCR derives from a woman aged 45-60 years with COVID-19, enrolled during active disease. The CDR3 reads CASSRTQGGGNTIYF. The sequenced DNA: TGCGCCAGCAGCCGTACTCAGGGGGGCGGAAACACCATATATTTT.